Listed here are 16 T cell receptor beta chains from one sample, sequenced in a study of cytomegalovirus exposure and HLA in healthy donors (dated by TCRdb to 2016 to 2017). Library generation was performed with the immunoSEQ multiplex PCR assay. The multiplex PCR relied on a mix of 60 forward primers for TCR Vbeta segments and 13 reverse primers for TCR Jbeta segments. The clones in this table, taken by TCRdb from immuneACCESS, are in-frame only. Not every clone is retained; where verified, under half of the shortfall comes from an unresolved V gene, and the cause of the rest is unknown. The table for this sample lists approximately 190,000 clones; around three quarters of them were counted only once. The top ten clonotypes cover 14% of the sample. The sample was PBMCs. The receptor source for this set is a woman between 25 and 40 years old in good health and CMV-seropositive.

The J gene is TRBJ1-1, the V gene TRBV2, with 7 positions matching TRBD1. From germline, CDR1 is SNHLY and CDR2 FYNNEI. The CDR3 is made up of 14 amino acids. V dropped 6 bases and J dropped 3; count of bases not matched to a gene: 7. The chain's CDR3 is CASSPQGWDTEAFF. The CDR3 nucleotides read TGTGCCAGCAGCCCACAGGGGTGGGACACTGAAGCTTTCTTT.

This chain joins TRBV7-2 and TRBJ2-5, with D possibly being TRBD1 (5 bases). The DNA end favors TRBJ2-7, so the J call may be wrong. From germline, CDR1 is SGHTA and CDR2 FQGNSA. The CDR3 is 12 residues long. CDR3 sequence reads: CASSLQGNEQYF. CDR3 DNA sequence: TGTGCCAGCAGCTTACAGGGAAACGAGCAGTACTTC.

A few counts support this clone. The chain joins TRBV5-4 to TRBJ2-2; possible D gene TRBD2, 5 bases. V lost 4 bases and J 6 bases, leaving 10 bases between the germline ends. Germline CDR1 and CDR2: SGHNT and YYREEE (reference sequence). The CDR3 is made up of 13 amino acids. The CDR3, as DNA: TGTGCCAGCAGCCGTACTAGTTCCGGGGAGCTGTTTTTT. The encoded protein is CASSRTSSGELFF.

The CDR3 DNA sequence: TGTGCCAGCAGCCCGACTAGCGGGGGAAGTAGGGAGCTGTTTTTT. This codes for CASSPTSGGSRELFF. The V and J genes are TRBV5-6 and TRBJ2-2; TRBD2 matches 12 bases. J gave up 9 bases and V 4 bases, and 7 bases lay outside the gene matches. Germline V gene data show CDR1 as SGHDT and CDR2 as YYEEEE. The CDR3 has 15 residues.

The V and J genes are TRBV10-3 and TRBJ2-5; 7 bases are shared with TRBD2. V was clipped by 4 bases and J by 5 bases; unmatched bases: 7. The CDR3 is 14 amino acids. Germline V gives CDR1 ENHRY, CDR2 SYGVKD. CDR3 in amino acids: CAISAGREGETQYF. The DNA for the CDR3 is TGTGCCATCAGTGCCGGCAGGGAGGGCGAGACCCAGTACTTC.

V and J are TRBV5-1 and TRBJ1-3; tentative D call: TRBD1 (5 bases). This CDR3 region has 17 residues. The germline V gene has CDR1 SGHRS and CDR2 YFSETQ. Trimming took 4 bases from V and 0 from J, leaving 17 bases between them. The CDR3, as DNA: TGCGCCAGCAGCCAGGGACTTTATAGAATCTCTGGAAACACCATATATTTT. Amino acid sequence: CASSQGLYRISGNTIYF.

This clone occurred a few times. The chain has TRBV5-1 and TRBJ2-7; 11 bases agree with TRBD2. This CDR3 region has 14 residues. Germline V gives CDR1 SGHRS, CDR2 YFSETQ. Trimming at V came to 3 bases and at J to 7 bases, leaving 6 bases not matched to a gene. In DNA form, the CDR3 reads TGCGCCAGCAGCTCTCTAGCGGGGGGAGGTGAGCAGTACTTC. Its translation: CASSSLAGGGEQYF.

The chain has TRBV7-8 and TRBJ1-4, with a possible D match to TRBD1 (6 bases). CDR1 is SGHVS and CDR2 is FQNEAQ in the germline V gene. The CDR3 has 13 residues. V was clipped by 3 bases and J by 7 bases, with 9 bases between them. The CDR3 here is CASSFRGAEKLFF. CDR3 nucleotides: TGTGCCAGCAGCTTCCGGGGGGCTGAAAAACTGTTTTTT.

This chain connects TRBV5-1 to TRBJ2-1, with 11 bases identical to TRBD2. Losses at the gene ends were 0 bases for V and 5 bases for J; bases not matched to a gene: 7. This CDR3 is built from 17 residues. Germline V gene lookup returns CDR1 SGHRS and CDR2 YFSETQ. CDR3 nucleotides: TGCGCCAGCAGCTTGGCCTCCCGGGGACTAGCGGACAATGAGCAGTTCTTC. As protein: CASSLASRGLADNEQFF.

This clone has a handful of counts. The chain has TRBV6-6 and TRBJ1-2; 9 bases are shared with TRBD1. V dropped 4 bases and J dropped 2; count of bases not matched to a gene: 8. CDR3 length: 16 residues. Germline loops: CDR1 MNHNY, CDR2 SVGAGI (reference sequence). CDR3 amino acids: CASSSIQGAGNYGYTF. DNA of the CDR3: TGTGCCAGCAGTTCAATACAGGGGGCGGGGAACTATGGCTACACCTTC.

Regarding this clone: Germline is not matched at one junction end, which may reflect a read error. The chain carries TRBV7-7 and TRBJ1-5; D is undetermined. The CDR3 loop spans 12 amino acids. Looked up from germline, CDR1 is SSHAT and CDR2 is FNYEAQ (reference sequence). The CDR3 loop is CASSYRIRTQHF. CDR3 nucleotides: TGTGCTAGCAGCTACCGAATCAGGACCCAGCATTTT.

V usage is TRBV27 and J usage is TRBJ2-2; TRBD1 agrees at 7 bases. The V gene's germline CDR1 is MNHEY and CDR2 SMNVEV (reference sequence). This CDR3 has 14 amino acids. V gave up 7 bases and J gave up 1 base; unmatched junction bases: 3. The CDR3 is CASKTGMNTGELFF. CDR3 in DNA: TGTGCCAGCAAGACAGGGATGAACACCGGGGAGCTGTTTTTT.

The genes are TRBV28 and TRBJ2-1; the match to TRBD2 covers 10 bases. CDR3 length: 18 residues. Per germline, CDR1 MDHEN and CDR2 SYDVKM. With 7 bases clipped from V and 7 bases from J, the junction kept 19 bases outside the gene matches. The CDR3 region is CASNSLGSTSGKRNEQFF. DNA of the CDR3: TGTGCCAGCAATTCCTTAGGCTCCACTAGCGGGAAACGAAATGAGCAGTTCTTC.

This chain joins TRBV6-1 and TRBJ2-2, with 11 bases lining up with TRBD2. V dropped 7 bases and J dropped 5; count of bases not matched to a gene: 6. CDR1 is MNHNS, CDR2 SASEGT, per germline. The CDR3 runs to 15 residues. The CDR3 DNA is TGTGCCAGCAAAAGACTAGCGGGGAAAACCGGGGAGCTGTTTTTT. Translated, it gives CASKRLAGKTGELFF.

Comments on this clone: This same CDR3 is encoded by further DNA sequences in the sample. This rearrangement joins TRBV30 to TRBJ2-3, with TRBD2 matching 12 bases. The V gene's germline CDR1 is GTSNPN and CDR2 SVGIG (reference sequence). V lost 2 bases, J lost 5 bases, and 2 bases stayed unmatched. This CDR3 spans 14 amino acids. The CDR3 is CAWSLLAGGDTQYF. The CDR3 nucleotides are TGTGCCTGGAGTTTACTAGCGGGAGGAGATACGCAGTATTTT.

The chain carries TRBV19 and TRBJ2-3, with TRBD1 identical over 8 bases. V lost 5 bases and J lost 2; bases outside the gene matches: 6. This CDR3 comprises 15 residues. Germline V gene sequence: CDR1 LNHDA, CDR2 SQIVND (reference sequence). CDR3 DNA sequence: TGTGCCAGTAGTGCGGACAGGGAGTTCACAGATACGCAGTATTTT. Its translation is CASSADREFTDTQYF. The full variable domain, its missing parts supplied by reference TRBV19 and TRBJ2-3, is DGGITQSPKYLFRKEGQNVTLSCEQNLNHDAMYWYRQDPGQGLRLIYYSQIVNDFQKGDIAEGYSVSREKKESFPLTVTSAQKNPTAFYLCASSADREFTDTQYFGPGTRLTVL.